The T cell receptor (beta chain) under discussion was sequenced for a study of identical twins. Study-level findings and limits: Within cord blood, abundant beta clonotypes carried fewer insertions, but memory repertoires showed no such trend. Within twin pairs, the out-of-frame alpha sequences they shared showed excess low generation probability.

Trimming removed 4 bases at V and 2 bases at J, with 6 bases between. The CDR3 is 14 amino acids. Germline lookup yields CDR1 SEHNR and CDR2 FQNEAQ (reference sequence). This clonotype was observed at least ten times. What it binds is unknown. TCRdb re-derived calls from the 5' RACE reads in MiXCR, one entry per CDR3 protein. The sample contains under 450,000 distinct CDR3 sequences, less than 20% of which appear only once. The chain recombines TRBV7-9 with TRBJ2-6; D is possibly TRBD1 (6 bases). The sequencing sample was made of naive T cells sorted from blood. This receptor was identified in a man between 50 and 59 years old in good health. The CDR3 nucleotides are TGTGCCAGCAGCTACAGGGCTGGGGCCAACGTCCTGACTTTC. Its translation: CASSYRAGANVLTF.